Each of the 29 T cell receptor beta chains below was sequenced from the same sample in a study of CD8 T cells in Susac syndrome. Random hexamers were used to reverse transcribe the RNA input (roughly 0.5 to 1 ug). Each CDR3 protein gets one entry after TCRdb re-called the immunoSEQ multiplex PCR reads with MiXCR. The sample holds about 120,000 distinct CDR3 sequences, around nine tenths seen once. Sequencing used CD4+ T cells from PBMCs. The receptors come from a human donor in good health.

This chain's CDR3 is CSSETGSMQYF. The CDR3 coding sequence is TGCAGCTCCGAGACAGGGTCGATGCAGTACTTC. The chain links TRBV29-1 to TRBJ2-7, with 7 bases lining up with TRBD1. Germline loops: CDR1 SQVTM, CDR2 ANQGSEA. The CDR3 covers 11 residues. The junction had 10 bases not matched to a gene; V was cut back by 8 bases and J by 9 bases.

This chain uses TRBV10-3 with TRBJ2-7; 9 positions match TRBD2. V shed 8 bases, J shed 3 bases, and the junction held 2 bases outside the gene matches. The CDR3 runs to 12 residues. Germline values: CDR1 ENHRY, CDR2 SYGVKD. CDR3 sequence reads: CAISSGNYEQYF. In nucleotides, the CDR3 is TGTGCCATCTCTAGCGGGAACTACGAGCAGTACTTC.

CDR3 sequence reads: CASSFLAGTGDYNEQFF. CDR3 coding DNA: TGTGCCAGCAGCTTTTTGGCCGGGACAGGGGACTACAATGAGCAGTTCTTC. The V call is TRBV7-3, the J call TRBJ2-1; 10 bases are a match to TRBD1. With V trimmed by 3 bases and J by 3 bases, 8 bases remained unmatched. The CDR3 is 17 residues long. CDR1 and CDR2 from the germline V gene are SGHTA and FQGTGA.

The rearrangement joins TRBV7-2 to TRBJ2-7, with TRBD1 matching over 10 bases. Germline CDR1 reads SGHTA; CDR2 reads FQGNSA. The V gene end was trimmed by 6 bases and the J gene end by 3 bases; junction bases not matched to a gene: 8. CDR3 size: 15 residues. The CDR3 region is CASSRGQGPNYEQYF. For the CDR3, the DNA is TGTGCCAGCAGTCGGGGACAGGGGCCCAACTACGAGCAGTACTTC.

This clonotype was counted once. The genes are TRBV20-1 and TRBJ2-1, with D tentatively TRBD1 (6 bases). Trimming left V 5 bases short and J 3 bases short, with 20 bases between. This CDR3 comprises 16 residues. In germline, CDR1 is DFQATT, CDR2 SNEGSKA (reference sequence). The CDR3 region is CSAPPSGRGNYNEQFF. For the CDR3, the DNA is TGCAGTGCTCCACCTTCCGGCAGGGGAAACTACAATGAGCAGTTCTTC.

V and J are TRBV29-1 and TRBJ1-3; D perhaps matches TRBD1 (6 bases). The germline V gene has CDR1 SQVTM and CDR2 ANQGSEA. The germline V and J ends were trimmed by 6 bases and 4 bases, with 16 bases remaining between them. This CDR3 spans 14 amino acids. The CDR3 protein is CSVGAGALGNTIYF. CDR3 bases: TGCAGCGTGGGCGCGGGGGCCTTGGGAAACACCATATATTTT.

The chain couples TRBV9 to TRBJ2-1, with TRBD1 matching 9 bases. Germline CDR1 and CDR2: SGDLS and YYNGEE. The CDR3 is made up of 15 amino acids. The junction had 9 bases not matched to a gene; V was cut back by 4 bases and J by 7 bases. CDR3: CASSLAGQGYNEQFF. As DNA, the CDR3 is TGTGCCAGCAGCCTCGCCGGACAGGGGTATAATGAGCAGTTCTTC.

The CDR3 reads CASSYGPQGIVQPQHF. The CDR3 DNA is TGTGCCAGCAGTTATGGCCCCCAGGGAATTGTCCAGCCCCAGCATTTT. The chain is built from TRBV6-2 or TRBV6-3 and TRBJ1-5; possibly TRBD1 for D (5 bases). V gave up 3 bases and J gave up 7 bases, with 19 bases separating them. CDR3 length equals 16 residues. Germline values: CDR1 MNHEY, CDR2 SVGEGT.

The V gene is TRBV6-4, the J gene TRBJ1-6; no clear D. The CDR3 has 17 amino acids. V was trimmed by 2 bases and J by 5 bases, leaving 16 bases between them. Per the germline V gene, CDR1 is MRHNA and CDR2 is SNTAGT. CDR3 sequence reads: CASSDPLDTADNSPLHF. CDR3 in DNA: TGTGCCAGCAGTGACCCCTTGGATACAGCTGATAATTCACCCCTCCACTTT.

This clonotype was recorded only once. The gene calls are TRBV20-1 and TRBJ2-6; 9 bases agree with TRBD1. CDR1 is DFQATT and CDR2 is SNEGSKA in the germline V gene (reference sequence). V gave up 5 bases and J gave up 0 bases; unmatched junction bases: 8. The CDR3 extends over 17 amino acids. This CDR3 reads CSARDRAGISGANVLTF. Written as DNA, the CDR3 is TGCAGTGCTCGGGACAGGGCCGGTATCTCTGGGGCCAACGTCCTGACTTTC.

The CDR3 DNA reads TGCGCCAGCAGCTTGAAAGGGGGGTCTCGTTCCTACGAGCAGTACTTC. Translation gives CASSLKGGSRSYEQYF. This chain connects TRBV5-1 to TRBJ2-7; TRBD1 or TRBD2 may be the D gene (6 bases each). V was clipped by 1 base and J by 1 base, with 15 bases between them. This CDR3 has 16 amino acids. Germline-derived CDR1 and CDR2 are SGHRS and YFSETQ.

The chain is built from TRBV7-3 and TRBJ1-2; D perhaps matches TRBD1 (5 bases). Trimming cost V 5 bases and J 10 bases, with 20 bases left between them. The germline gives CDR1 SGHTA, CDR2 FQGTGA. CDR3 length equals 14 residues. The CDR3 region has the DNA TGTGCCAGCAGCCCTACCCGGGACGGTCATGACTACACCTTC. Its translation is CASSPTRDGHDYTF.

This chain links TRBV4-3 with TRBJ2-2, with a weak D call TRBD1 (6 bases). V was cut by 5 bases and J by 7 bases, with 14 bases left in between. This CDR3 region has 14 residues. The germline CDR1 and CDR2 sequences are LGHNA and YSLEER. DNA of the CDR3: TGCGCCAGCAGCTTATCAGGGGAACACGGGGAGCTGTTTTTT. Its protein product is CASSLSGEHGELFF.

This chain uses TRBV4-2 with TRBJ2-7, with no clear D. The CDR3 sequence is 14 residues long. Germline CDR1 and CDR2: LGHNA and YNFKEQ. The germline V and J ends were trimmed by 3 bases and 2 bases, with 11 bases remaining between them. The CDR3 is CASSHRPHAYEQYF. The CDR3 nucleotides read TGTGCCAGCAGCCATCGACCGCACGCCTACGAGCAGTACTTC.

This clonotype has just one count. The chain is built from TRBV7-2 and TRBJ1-1; no definite D call. The germline gives CDR1 SGHTA, CDR2 FQGNSA. With 2 bases removed from V and 1 base from J, the gap between germline ends came to 11 bases. CDR3 length: 15 residues. This CDR3 reads CASSLHGAQNTEAFF. The CDR3 DNA is TGTGCCAGCAGCTTACACGGCGCGCAGAACACTGAAGCTTTCTTT.

This chain connects TRBV6-2 or TRBV6-3 to TRBJ1-1; a possible D gene is TRBD1 (5 bases). Germline V CDR1 and CDR2: MNHEY, SVGEGT. The CDR3 is made up of 15 amino acids. Trimming pared 2 bases from V and 1 base from J, leaving 11 bases between. CDR3 loop: CASSYHAGRNTEAFF. The DNA of the CDR3 is TGTGCCAGCAGTTACCATGCAGGGCGGAACACTGAAGCTTTCTTT.

The genes are TRBV9 and TRBJ1-5, with a tentative D call TRBD1 (6 bases). CDR3 size: 15 residues. The V end lost 0 bases, the J end lost 1 base, and 8 bases lay between the germline ends. Germline-derived CDR1 and CDR2 are SGDLS and YYNGEE. In nucleotides, the CDR3 is TGTGCCAGCAGCGTAGCAGGGGAAAGCAATCAGCCCCAGCATTTT. This gives the protein CASSVAGESNQPQHF.

The rearrangement links TRBV20-1 to TRBJ2-2; 7 nucleotides align to TRBD1. CDR1 is DFQATT and CDR2 is SNEGSKA in the germline V gene (reference sequence). This CDR3 is built from 12 residues. J gave up 5 bases and V 4 bases, and 1 base lay outside the gene matches. This chain's CDR3 is CSAKQGTGELFF. The CDR3 nucleotides read TGCAGTGCTAAACAGGGGACCGGGGAGCTGTTTTTT.

This chain links TRBV6-5 with TRBJ1-4; D gene unclear. V shed 0 bases and J shed 2 bases, with 1 base lying between them. CDR1 is MNHEY and CDR2 is SVGAGI in the germline V gene. The CDR3 runs to 13 residues. CDR3 amino acids: CASSYSTNEKLFF. The CDR3 DNA is TGTGCCAGCAGTTACTCGACTAATGAAAAACTGTTTTTT.

This chain joins TRBV7-2 and TRBJ2-1; the match to TRBD1 covers 8 bases. This CDR3 region has 13 residues. Trimming took 11 bases from V and 5 from J; bases not matched to a gene: 8. CDR1 SGHTA and CDR2 FQGNSA come from the germline V gene. Here the CDR3 reads CAGWTGNDNEQFF. The CDR3 DNA reads as TGTGCCGGATGGACAGGGAACGACAATGAGCAGTTCTTC. Full variable domain (rest looked up from reference TRBV7-2 and TRBJ2-1): GAGVSQSPSNKVTEKGKDVELRCDPISGHTALYWYRQSLGQGLEFLIYFQGNSAPDKSGLPSDRFSAERTGGSVSTLTIQRTQQEDSAVYLCAGWTGNDNEQFFGPGTRLTVL.

The rearrangement joins TRBV6-2 or TRBV6-3 to TRBJ2-7, with no clear D. V lost 2 bases and J lost 6, with 17 bases in between. CDR1 MNHEY and CDR2 SVGEGT come from the germline V gene. CDR3 length: 15 amino acids. Here the CDR3 DNA reads TGTGCCAGCAGTTACAATCCGGTTCTGAATCTCGAGCAGTACTTC. Its protein is CASSYNPVLNLEQYF.

This chain uses TRBV7-8 with TRBJ1-6; no firm D call. CDR1 and CDR2 from the germline V gene are SGHVS and FQNEAQ. V lost 2 bases, J lost 8 bases, and 7 bases lay in between. This CDR3 region has 13 residues. CDR3 sequence (DNA): TGTGCCAGCAGCTTAATTATGGATTCACCCCTCCACTTT. As protein: CASSLIMDSPLHF.

V usage is TRBV6-5 and J usage is TRBJ1-3; D is perhaps TRBD1 (5 bases). This CDR3 is built from 14 residues. Deletions cut 4 bases from V and 5 bases from J, with 12 bases between. Germline loops: CDR1 MNHEY, CDR2 SVGAGI. CDR3 nucleotides: TGTGCCAGCAGTTCCAGGGTCGGTAGAAACACCATATATTTT. The encoded protein is CASSSRVGRNTIYF.

In DNA, the CDR3 is TGTGCCAGTGGGACAGGGCTTAGCACCGGGGAGCTGTTTTTT. Translated, it gives CASGTGLSTGELFF. V usage is TRBV19 and J usage is TRBJ2-2; 9 positions match TRBD1. The length of the CDR3 is 14 residues. In germline, CDR1 is LNHDA, CDR2 SQIVND (reference sequence). V shed 8 bases, J shed 4 bases, and the junction held 5 bases outside the gene matches.

V usage is TRBV25-1 and J usage is TRBJ1-2, with no clear D. The CDR3 loop spans 12 amino acids. Trimming took off 2 bases at V and 4 bases at J, with 5 bases between the two ends. CDR1 MGHDK and CDR2 SYGVNS come from the germline V gene. CDR3 protein: CASSEHGYGYTF. In DNA form, the CDR3 reads TGTGCCAGCAGTGAACACGGCTATGGCTACACCTTC.

This clonotype was counted between two and nine times. CDR3 coding DNA: TGTGCCAGCAGCTTGGGGCCCAGGGACGAGCAGTACTTC. This codes for CASSLGPRDEQYF. The chain carries TRBV7-2 and TRBJ2-7; weak D call: TRBD1 (5 bases). The CDR3 is 13 residues long. The germline CDR1 and CDR2 sequences are SGHTA and FQGNSA. The V and J ends lost 3 bases and 5 bases respectively, with 11 bases between them.

The CDR3 DNA reads TGCGCCAGCAGCTTGGTTCCGGGGGGCCACGAGCAGTACTTC. This encodes CASSLVPGGHEQYF. The V gene is TRBV5-1, the J gene TRBJ2-7; TRBD2 might be the D (7 bases). Deletions cut 0 bases from V and 5 bases from J, with 12 bases between. The CDR3 is 14 residues long. Per the germline V gene, CDR1 is SGHRS and CDR2 is YFSETQ.

This rearrangement joins TRBV20-1 to TRBJ1-5; D is uncertain. There are 14 residues in the CDR3. Germline V gene lookup returns CDR1 DFQATT and CDR2 SNEGSKA (reference sequence). With 1 base removed from V and 4 bases from J, the gap between germline ends came to 11 bases. The CDR3 DNA reads as TGCAGTGCTAGAGGTCGGGTCCTTAATCAGCCCCAGCATTTT. Protein: CSARGRVLNQPQHF.

The CDR3 spells CSAVRGDGRYNEQFF. CDR3 DNA sequence: TGCAGTGCTGTCCGCGGGGACGGAAGATACAATGAGCAGTTCTTC. The rearrangement joins TRBV20-1 to TRBJ2-1, with D perhaps TRBD2 (6 bases). Per the germline V gene, CDR1 is DFQATT and CDR2 is SNEGSKA (reference sequence). Trimming pared 5 bases from V and 4 bases from J, leaving 18 bases between. This CDR3 has 15 amino acids.